The rows below give T cell receptor beta chains drawn from one sample of a study of early T cells in non-severe SARS-CoV-2 infection. TCRdb called the 5' RACE reads again in MiXCR, with one record for every CDR3 protein. The table has roughly 60,000 distinct CDR3 sequences, under 15% seen once. The specimen sequenced was whole blood. The receptors were gathered from an adult who was a healthcare worker with PCR-confirmed SARS-CoV-2 infection or an uninfected control (not recorded which). The CDR3 runs from the conserved cysteine through the conserved F or W.

V	J	CDR3
TRBV3-1	TRBJ2-3	CASSQVKDTQYF
TRBV7-2	TRBJ1-6	CASSIRQGAPNSPLHF
TRBV27	TRBJ2-1	CASSLLGNNEQFF
TRBV6-4	TRBJ2-1	CASSDRGAGDEQFF
TRBV19	TRBJ2-1	CASSIDSGPGDEQFF
TRBV29-1	TRBJ2-7	CSVEREYEQYF
TRBV7-2	TRBJ2-7	CASSIRTAKYEQYF
TRBV7-6	TRBJ2-7	CVSSLALRGHEQYF
TRBV25-1	TRBJ1-5	CASSESGPNQPQHF
TRBV5-1	TRBJ2-5	CASSFQSLYQETQYF
TRBV12-3/TRBV12-4	TRBJ2-7	CASRPSGQTYEQYF
TRBV20-1	TRBJ1-2	CSAPDRSPYGYTF
TRBV12-3/TRBV12-4	TRBJ2-4	CASSLSGGGNIQYF
TRBV23-1	TRBJ1-6	CASSQSDRRLGNSPLHF
TRBV7-3	TRBJ1-3	CASSSEDARSGNTIYF
TRBV6-2/TRBV6-3	TRBJ1-1	CASTSSPGLTEAFF
TRBV5-1	TRBJ2-1	CASSLVPSLSYNEQFF
TRBV18	TRBJ2-2	CASSPPSVFSTGELFF
TRBV2	TRBJ2-7	CASTPGTGNYEQYF
TRBV7-8	TRBJ2-3	CASSYGLAGATDTQYF
TRBV5-1	TRBJ2-7	CASSPPVSYEQYF
TRBV7-9	TRBJ2-1	CASSLGIQKQFF
TRBV6-5	TRBJ2-6	CASSTGSSNSGANVLTF
TRBV5-1	TRBJ1-1	CASSPVGGRTEAFF
TRBV4-3	TRBJ2-7	CASSQDRDSRYEQYF
TRBV7-2	TRBJ1-2	CASSYGQAGGGYTF
TRBV10-1	TRBJ2-7	CASSEGTATYEQYF
TRBV7-2	TRBJ1-2	CASSLVSSNYGYTF
TRBV7-9	TRBJ2-7	CASSFSGTVDEQYF
TRBV2	TRBJ2-5	CASSDSRYQETQYF
TRBV28	TRBJ2-4	CASSSPWDREKNIQYF
TRBV10-2	TRBJ2-7	CASSELGQAYEQYF
TRBV20-1	TRBJ2-5	CSAGTSGGQETQYF
TRBV6-1	TRBJ1-2	CASSEEGRQGSYGYTF
TRBV5-1	TRBJ1-5	CASSMGQGDQPQHF
TRBV5-1	TRBJ1-1	CASSRSTGSTEAFF
TRBV29-1	TRBJ2-5	CSAYRGQETQYF
TRBV6-4	TRBJ1-1	CASKGTAGLNTEAFF
TRBV6-1	TRBJ1-4	CASSAGDWEKLFF
TRBV10-3	TRBJ2-3	CAIRPGGPQDTQYF
TRBV12-3/TRBV12-4	TRBJ1-4	CASSFGEKLFF
TRBV11-2	TRBJ2-3	CASSSLAGGRDTQYF
TRBV3-1	TRBJ2-3	CASSQELGETDTQYF
TRBV27	TRBJ2-7	CASSLFGDYSPSYEQYF
TRBV6-6	TRBJ1-3	CASSPSAGGSGNTIYF
TRBV6-2/TRBV6-3	TRBJ1-1	CASSFLGGKNTEAFF
TRBV7-2	TRBJ2-3	CASSSEGSAFDTQYF
TRBV4-3	TRBJ2-7	CASSQGLAPWGEQYF
TRBV4-1	TRBJ2-7	CASSQVGRDHEQYF
TRBV29-1	TRBJ2-1	CSVAGHPYNEQFF
TRBV10-3	TRBJ2-3	CAIRGTSVSTDTQYF
TRBV12-3/TRBV12-4	TRBJ1-5	CASSLDRDGPQHF
TRBV7-8	TRBJ1-6	CASRPTGSSPLHF